Described below is a single T cell receptor (beta chain) sequence and its context. Its antigen is unknown. A 200 ng quantity of DNA, 30,000 to 35,000 T cell genomes, went into the sorted-subset replicate PCRs. Produced via immunoSEQ multiplex PCR; TCRdb's table is partial and in-frame only. This sample yields a few million clones, of which about 90% are seen a single time; 0.3% to 0.4% belongs to the top ten. This record comes from a study of shared clonotypes between healthy human individuals. Trimming removed 5 bases from V and 5 bases from J; junction bases left unmatched: 11. The CDR3 contains 16 residues. Germline CDR1 and CDR2: SGHTA and FQGTGA. Whole-study results and caveats: Sequencing depth was expected to affect clonotype sharing among donors.

Recent vaccinations or acute infections were absent in the healthy HIV-negative adult donors. Source material: naive CD4+ T cells from PBMCs. Subset here: CD45RA+ positively selected. The source of this sequence is a man between 18 and 35 years old in good health. Some clones in this sample may be carry-over from other donors' samples. The rearrangement links TRBV7-3 to TRBJ2-1, with TRBD2 matching 8 bases. The CDR3 is CASSPLGSGIHNEQFF. The DNA for the CDR3 is TGTGCCAGCAGCCCCCTTGGTAGCGGGATCCACAATGAGCAGTTCTTC.